This T cell receptor (beta chain) was recorded in a study of blood T cell repertoires in COVID-19. J was trimmed by 5 bases and V by 3 bases; bases with no gene match: 3. Germline assignment: CDR1 LNHDA and CDR2 SQIVND (reference sequence). This CDR3 region has 14 residues. Original methodology: Estimates of nucleated cell counts were drawn from the amplification of reference gene primers. Clones were read by immunoSEQ multiplex PCR, and TCRdb kept only the in-frame ones, dropping some. Clone size and the V and J calls come from that table; the DNA yielded D and trimming. The data contain about 120,000 clones, around 80% of them singletons.

This TCR derives from a man in his sixties or seventies with acute or convalescent COVID-19. Material for sequencing was peripheral blood. The chain carries TRBV19 and TRBJ2-2; 7 bases map to TRBD1. The CDR3 loop reads CASSMGQTTGELFF. The CDR3 bases are TGTGCCAGTAGTATGGGACAGACTACCGGGGAGCTGTTTTTT.